This T cell receptor beta chain is from a study of long-term antiretroviral therapy in people with HIV. Germline lookup yields CDR1 LNHDA and CDR2 SQIVND (reference sequence). The CDR3 has 14 amino acids. The junction had 4 bases not matched to a gene; V was cut back by 5 bases and J by 4 bases. Investigators performed immunoSEQ version v3.0 at survey level. Clones were read by immunoSEQ multiplex PCR, and TCRdb kept only the in-frame ones, dropping some. The repertoire consists of around 19,000 clones, with 90% occurring once and the leading ten covering 9.2%. This TCR derives from a woman under 40 with HIV. The chain is built from TRBV19 and TRBJ1-1; 10 bases match TRBD1. Source: unsorted PBMCs, taken approximately 4.2 years before starting antiretroviral therapy. The CDR3: CASSLRDRGTEAFF. For the CDR3, the DNA is TGTGCCAGTAGTCTCCGGGACAGGGGCACTGAAGCTTTCTTT.